Presented here are 16 T cell receptor beta chains from one specimen sequenced in a study of T cell changes during pregnancy in multiple sclerosis. Assay: immunoSEQ multiplex PCR; the TCRdb copy retains only in-frame clones and omits some. This sample has about 39,000 clones, with 93% found just once. The sequencing used CD4+ T cells from peripheral blood mononuclear cells, collected in the first trimester of pregnancy. These receptors all come from a female donor with multiple sclerosis, enrolled in a pregnancy study.

The chain employs TRBV30 and TRBJ2-2; 9 bases match TRBD2. This CDR3 contains 15 residues. The germline CDR1 and CDR2 sequences are GTSNPN and SVGIG (reference sequence). J gave up 4 bases and V 3 bases, and 6 bases lay outside the gene matches. The CDR3 sequence: CAWRREGQSTGELFF. As DNA, the CDR3 is TGTGCCTGGAGGCGGGAGGGCCAAAGCACCGGGGAGCTGTTTTTT.

The chain couples TRBV7-2 to TRBJ1-5; D might be TRBD1 (5 bases). The germline CDR1 and CDR2 sequences are SGHTA and FQGNSA. The CDR3 runs 15 residues. With 1 base removed from V and 0 bases from J, the gap between germline ends came to 7 bases. Here the CDR3 reads CASSLGGLSNQPQHF. CDR3 coding DNA: TGTGCCAGCAGCTTAGGGGGCCTTAGCAATCAGCCCCAGCATTTT.

The chain couples TRBV19 to TRBJ2-6; the match to TRBD2 covers 15 bases. This CDR3 region has 18 residues. Trimming removed 3 bases from V and 3 bases from J; junction bases left unmatched: 3. CDR1 and CDR2 (germline): LNHDA, SQIVND (reference sequence). CDR3 residues: CASSMRGLAGGGANVLTF. In DNA, the CDR3 is TGTGCCAGTAGTATGAGGGGACTAGCGGGAGGTGGGGCCAACGTCCTGACTTTC.

This chain uses TRBV10-2 with TRBJ1-5, with TRBD1 identical over 10 bases. The length of the CDR3 is 12 residues. Trimming cost V 6 bases and J 7 bases; bases outside gene matches: 0. Germline CDR1 reads WSHSY; CDR2 reads SAAADI. CDR3 in amino acids: CASRGQGQPQHF. CDR3 in DNA: TGCGCCAGCAGGGGACAGGGGCAGCCCCAGCATTTT.

This chain uses TRBV5-1 with TRBJ2-3, with 13 bases aligning to TRBD2. This CDR3 contains 17 residues. Per the germline V gene, CDR1 is SGHRS and CDR2 is YFSETQ. V gave up 2 bases and J gave up 4 bases; unmatched junction bases: 7. CDR3 nucleotides: TGCGCCAGCAGCTTCAGGACTAGCGGGGGAATAGCAGATACGCAGTATTTT. This codes for CASSFRTSGGIADTQYF.

This sequence joins TRBV16 and TRBJ2-7; TRBD2 might be the D (5 bases). The CDR3 totals 14 residues. V dropped 0 bases and J dropped 4 bases, with 10 bases sitting between them. In germline, CDR1 is KGHSY, CDR2 FQNENV. In DNA form, the CDR3 reads TGTGCCAGCAGCCAATCCAGAGGGATGTACGAGCAGTACTTC. Encoded protein: CASSQSRGMYEQYF.

The DNA for the CDR3 is TGTGCCAGCAGTGAAGTGGGAGGGTACAATCAGCCCCAGCATTTT. Protein: CASSEVGGYNQPQHF. This chain connects TRBV6-1 to TRBJ1-5, with D uncertain. The CDR3 contains 15 residues. CDR1 is MNHNS and CDR2 is SASEGT in the germline V gene. Between the trimmed V and J ends, which lost 1 base and 3 bases, there was a span of 10 bases.

The gene calls are TRBV5-8 and TRBJ2-7, with 8 positions matching TRBD1. This CDR3 region has 18 residues. Germline V CDR1 and CDR2: SGHTS, YDEGEE. V trimming: 4 bases; J trimming: 4 bases; junction bases outside the gene matches: 19. The CDR3 DNA reads TGTGCCAGCAGCCCGTATTTACAGGGGGGCTTCCTACTTTACGAGCAGTACTTC. The encoded protein is CASSPYLQGGFLLYEQYF.

The chain's CDR3 is CSVGNLYLDEQYF. The CDR3 DNA sequence: TGCAGCGTTGGAAACCTTTACTTGGACGAGCAGTACTTC. The rearrangement links TRBV29-1 to TRBJ2-7; D unclear. Trimming left V 4 bases short and J 5 bases short, with 15 bases between. Germline V gives CDR1 SQVTM, CDR2 ANQGSEA. The CDR3 spans 13 residues.

The chain links TRBV30 to TRBJ2-1; 12 bases fit TRBD2. The CDR3 has 14 amino acids. V lost 2 bases, J lost 6 bases, and 2 bases stayed unmatched. Germline values: CDR1 GTSNPN, CDR2 SVGIG (reference sequence). CDR3 sequence (DNA): TGTGCCTGGAGTCTAGCGGGAGGGTCCAATGAGCAGTTCTTC. Its translation: CAWSLAGGSNEQFF.

The chain combines TRBV6-5 with TRBJ2-7; the D gene is possibly TRBD2 (6 bases). The germline CDR1 and CDR2 sequences are MNHEY and SVGAGI. V was trimmed by 2 bases and J by 6 bases, leaving 14 bases between them. This CDR3 has 14 residues. CDR3 DNA: TGTGCCAGCAGTTACCCGGGACTCTTCTCCGAGCAGTACTTC. Protein: CASSYPGLFSEQYF.

V is TRBV28 and J is TRBJ2-7; 8 bases agree with TRBD1. Germline V gene lookup returns CDR1 MDHEN and CDR2 SYDVKM. The CDR3 runs to 16 residues. J gave up 0 bases and V 3 bases, and 7 bases lay outside the gene matches. CDR3 sequence reads: CASSLSRGLGSYEQYF. CDR3 DNA sequence: TGTGCCAGCAGTTTGTCCAGGGGGCTGGGCTCCTACGAGCAGTACTTC.

This clone was found once. This sequence joins TRBV5-1 and TRBJ2-7; D may be TRBD1 (6 bases). Germline V gene lookup returns CDR1 SGHRS and CDR2 YFSETQ. V was shortened by 4 bases and J by 4 bases, with 15 bases between the two germline ends. The length of the CDR3 is 14 residues. The CDR3 bases are TGCGCCAGCAGCCGCGGACAGTTAAATTACGAGCAGTACTTC. This translates into CASSRGQLNYEQYF.

The chain combines TRBV25-1 with TRBJ1-4; D gene unclear. Trimming took 1 base from V and 0 from J, leaving 9 bases between them. This CDR3 contains 16 residues. CDR1 MGHDK and CDR2 SYGVNS come from the germline V gene. CDR3 sequence reads: CASSEFGGPTNEKLFF. The CDR3 DNA reads as TGTGCCAGCAGTGAATTTGGAGGTCCAACTAATGAAAAACTGTTTTTT.

The chain combines TRBV2 with TRBJ2-3; D gene unclear. The CDR3 has 12 residues. CDR1 is SNHLY, CDR2 FYNNEI, per germline. Trimming took 7 bases from V and 6 from J, leaving 11 bases between them. CDR3 DNA: TGTGCCAGCACGAGAGAGGCGGATACGCAGTATTTT. It translates to CASTREADTQYF.

This sequence joins TRBV14 and TRBJ1-6; 8 nucleotides line up with TRBD1. Germline V lookup: CDR1 SGHDN, CDR2 FVKESK. After removal of 3 bases from V and 2 bases from J, the junction contained 3 bases not matched to a gene. The CDR3 extends over 16 amino acids. The DNA for the CDR3 is TGTGCCAGCAGCCACCGGACAGGGACCTATAATTCACCCCTCCACTTT. This translates into CASSHRTGTYNSPLHF. The whole variable domain, remainder taken from reference TRBV14 and TRBJ1-6, is EAGVTQFPSHSVIEKGQTVTLRCDPISGHDNLYWYRRVMGKEIKFLLHFVKESKQDESGMPNNRFLAERTGGTYSTLKVQPAELEDSGVYFCASSHRTGTYNSPLHFGNGTRLTVT.